The 16 T cell receptor beta chains presented below share a single source sample, sequenced in a study of shared clonotypes between healthy human individuals (TCRdb year 2020). The library was made by the immunoSEQ multiplex PCR assay. Not all clones reach the TCRdb copy of this immuneACCESS table, which keeps in-frame sequences only. Checked studies attribute under half of the gap to unresolved V genes and leave the rest unexplained. Here the sample has fewer than 850,000 clones; 72% occur a single time. Together, the top ten hold about 2% of the sample. The source material was memory CD4+ T cells sorted from blood. The cell subset or site label, read with the paper, signifies: CD45RA-negative fraction. These receptors all stem from a woman in her thirties in good health.

V is TRBV5-6 and J is TRBJ2-7; D is tentatively TRBD1 or TRBD2 (5 bases each). CDR3 length equals 17 residues. The V gene's germline CDR1 is SGHDT and CDR2 YYEEEE. V shed 2 bases and J shed 0 bases, with 18 bases lying between them. CDR3 DNA: TGTGCCAGCAGCTTCCTGTCGTTCCGGGGCCCCTCCTACGAGCAGTACTTC. Translated, it gives CASSFLSFRGPSYEQYF.

The CDR3 sequence is CASSPGFGLNEKLFF. The CDR3 DNA reads TGTGCCAGCAGTCCCGGTTTCGGACTGAATGAAAAACTGTTTTTT. The rearrangement links TRBV28 to TRBJ1-4; D unresolved. Germline CDR1 and CDR2: MDHEN and SYDVKM. CDR3 length: 15 residues. V dropped 5 bases and J dropped 5 bases, with 15 bases sitting between them.

The V gene is TRBV11-1, the J gene TRBJ1-5, with D possibly TRBD1 on 5 matching bases. Trimming pared 3 bases from V and 7 bases from J, leaving 13 bases between. The length of the CDR3 is 14 residues. The germline V gene encodes CDR1 SGHAT and CDR2 FQDESV (reference sequence). The CDR3 sequence: CASSFSPGGQPQHF. Written as DNA, the CDR3 is TGTGCCAGCAGCTTCTCCCCCGGGGGACAGCCCCAGCATTTT.

This clone was seen just once. The V and J genes are TRBV19 and TRBJ2-7; either TRBD1 or TRBD2 may supply D (5 bases each). Trimming took 10 bases from V and 3 from J, leaving 16 bases between them. CDR1 and CDR2 (germline): LNHDA, SQIVND (reference sequence). This CDR3 region has 13 residues. The CDR3 DNA reads as TGTGCCACCCAATTCGGTGGGGGCTACGAGCAGTACTTC. This gives the protein CATQFGGGYEQYF.

The chain has TRBV9 and TRBJ1-4; 10 bases agree with TRBD1. J was trimmed by 6 bases and V by 4 bases; bases with no gene match: 3. The CDR3 runs 14 residues. Per the germline V gene, CDR1 is SGDLS and CDR2 is YYNGEE. The CDR3 protein is CASSIGTGDEKLFF. The CDR3 DNA sequence: TGTGCCAGCAGCATCGGGACAGGGGATGAAAAACTGTTTTTT.

The J gene is TRBJ2-3, the V gene TRBV6-5, with no clear D. Germline V gene data show CDR1 as MNHEY and CDR2 as SVGAGI. Trimming took 5 bases from V and 6 from J, leaving 18 bases between them. The CDR3 runs to 15 residues. This chain's CDR3 is CASSPQVGDKDTQYF. In nucleotides, the CDR3 is TGTGCCAGCAGTCCCCAAGTCGGAGACAAGGATACGCAGTATTTT.

CDR3 loop: CASTIPGVGTEAFF. Here the CDR3 DNA reads TGTGCCAGCACGATTCCAGGGGTGGGGACTGAAGCTTTCTTT. The chain carries TRBV28 and TRBJ1-1, with D perhaps TRBD1 (6 bases). This CDR3 region has 14 residues. Trimming removed 7 bases from V and 5 bases from J, with 17 bases in between. Germline V lookup: CDR1 MDHEN, CDR2 SYDVKM.

The genes are TRBV5-4 and TRBJ2-7; D ambiguous. CDR3 length equals 15 residues. V lost 2 bases and J lost 1, with 13 bases in between. Germline V lookup: CDR1 SGHNT, CDR2 YYREEE (reference sequence). CDR3 residues: CASSFEIQTSYEQYF. The CDR3 region has the DNA TGTGCCAGCAGCTTCGAGATCCAAACGTCCTACGAGCAGTACTTC.

V and J are TRBV4-2 and TRBJ1-1, with D unresolved. CDR3 size: 14 residues. Germline V CDR1 and CDR2: LGHNA, YNFKEQ. The V end was cut by 3 bases, the J end by 2 bases, with 10 bases between. The CDR3 DNA sequence: TGTGCCAGCAGCCAGCTGGCAGTAAACACTGAAGCTTTCTTT. Translating gives CASSQLAVNTEAFF.

This clone has only a few counts. This rearrangement joins TRBV7-3 to TRBJ2-1; 8 nucleotides match TRBD1. V was clipped by 2 bases and J by 6 bases; unmatched bases: 6. This CDR3 contains 15 residues. Germline CDR1 and CDR2: SGHTA and FQGTGA. CDR3 amino acids: CASSLGRGQFNEQFF. For the CDR3, the DNA is TGTGCCAGCAGCTTAGGCAGGGGGCAGTTCAATGAGCAGTTCTTC.

The chain couples TRBV7-2 to TRBJ2-3; D may correspond to TRBD1 or TRBD2 (5 bases each). Germline V CDR1 and CDR2: SGHTA, FQGNSA. V gave up 4 bases and J gave up 0 bases, with 11 bases separating them. This CDR3 comprises 15 residues. DNA for the CDR3: TGTGCCAGCAGCTCAGGGACCTCTAGCACAGATACGCAGTATTTT. This codes for CASSSGTSSTDTQYF.

The rearrangement uses TRBV7-2 and TRBJ1-2, with a tentative D call TRBD1 (6 bases). The CDR3 length is 15 residues. Per the germline V gene, CDR1 is SGHTA and CDR2 is FQGNSA. With 5 bases removed from V and 0 bases from J, the gap between germline ends came to 13 bases. The CDR3: CASSPGGTSNYGYTF. Here the CDR3 DNA reads TGTGCCAGCAGCCCAGGCGGGACATCTAACTATGGCTACACCTTC.

The chain uses TRBV7-9 and TRBJ2-7, with 9 bases aligning to TRBD1. The J segment lost 2 bases and the V segment lost 5 bases, leaving 7 bases of the junction unmatched. Germline V gene data show CDR1 as SEHNR and CDR2 as FQNEAQ (reference sequence). This CDR3 has 15 residues. The CDR3 sequence: CASSIGTGIPYEQYF. CDR3 nucleotide sequence: TGTGCCAGCAGCATCGGGACAGGGATCCCCTACGAGCAGTACTTC. The complete variable domain, with remaining parts taken from reference TRBV7-9 and TRBJ2-7, reads DTGVSQNPRHKITKRGQNVTFRCDPISEHNRLYWYRQTLGQGPEFLTYFQNEAQLEKSRLLSDRFSAERPKGSFSTLEIQRTEQGDSAMYLCASSIGTGIPYEQYFGPGTRLTVT.

In DNA, the CDR3 is TGTGCCAGCAAGTCCAGGGGAATCACAGATACGCAGTATTTT. It codes for CASKSRGITDTQYF. The V and J genes are TRBV2 and TRBJ2-3; D might be TRBD1 (6 bases). Per germline, CDR1 SNHLY and CDR2 FYNNEI. Between the trimmed V and J ends, which lost 7 bases and 2 bases, there was a span of 13 bases. The CDR3 consists of 14 residues. The whole variable domain, filled in from reference TRBV2 and TRBJ2-3, reads EPEVTQTPSHQVTQMGQEVILRCVPISNHLYFYWYRQILGQKVEFLVSFYNNEISEKSEIFDDQFSVERPDGSNFTLKIRSTKLEDSAMYFCASKSRGITDTQYFGPGTRLTVL.

J is TRBJ1-2 and V is TRBV10-2, with 9 bases that match TRBD1. The germline gives CDR1 WSHSY, CDR2 SAAADI. The junction had 8 bases not matched to a gene; V was cut back by 7 bases and J by 2 bases. The CDR3 length is 15 residues. CDR3 in DNA: TGCGCCAGCAAGGAATCCGGGACAGGGAACTATGGCTACACCTTC. This codes for CASKESGTGNYGYTF.

The V call is TRBV2, the J call TRBJ2-1; 9 nucleotides line up with TRBD2. In germline, CDR1 is SNHLY, CDR2 FYNNEI. V lost 10 bases and J lost 9; bases outside the gene matches: 13. This CDR3 has 14 residues. The chain's CDR3 is CATLIAGVGGEQFF. In DNA form, the CDR3 reads TGTGCCACCCTAATAGCGGGAGTAGGCGGTGAGCAGTTCTTC.